Below, 7 T cell receptor beta chains from the same sample are listed, as sequenced in a study of T cell repertoires and HLA-DP antigens (dated by TCRdb to about 2018). Antigen specificity for these receptors is unknown. The library was built by means of the immunoSEQ multiplex PCR assay. TCRdb carries this immuneACCESS record with in-frame sequences only. Its versions omit some clonotypes, under half of them owing to an unresolved V gene in the studies checked, with the rest unexplained. This sample holds around 100,000 clones; nearly 95% were observed only once. The top ten hold under 0.35% of the sample. The sequencing sample was made of CD4+ T cells from PBMCs. The receptors were sampled from a woman aged 18 to 35 in good health and CMV-seronegative.

This clone was observed a single time. The chain uses TRBV6-5 and TRBJ1-6; no reliable D call. CDR1 is MNHEY, CDR2 SVGAGI, per germline. Trimming removed 4 bases from V and 7 bases from J, with 8 bases in between. The CDR3 totals 13 residues. This CDR3 reads CASSFATNSPLHF. CDR3 bases: TGTGCCAGCAGTTTTGCCACCAATTCACCCCTCCACTTT.

J is TRBJ2-6 and V is TRBV28; D assignment may be TRBD1 or TRBD2 (5 bases each). Germline V gene sequence: CDR1 MDHEN, CDR2 SYDVKM. V gave up 7 bases and J gave up 2 bases, with 15 bases separating them. The CDR3 spans 16 residues. The CDR3 sequence: CASTPSRGAGANVLTF. In nucleotides, the CDR3 is TGTGCCAGCACCCCTTCCCGAGGGGCTGGGGCCAACGTCCTGACTTTC.

The chain uses TRBV7-9 and TRBJ2-7; D gene uncertain. The V and J ends lost 4 bases and 3 bases respectively, with 4 bases between them. The germline gives CDR1 SEHNR, CDR2 FQNEAQ (reference sequence). The CDR3 is 11 residues long. The CDR3 DNA reads TGTGCCAGCAGCTCGTTCTACGAGCAGTACTTC. Its translation is CASSSFYEQYF.

V usage is TRBV29-1 and J usage is TRBJ2-1; D is perhaps TRBD1 (5 bases). The V end was cut by 4 bases, the J end by 2 bases, with 15 bases between. CDR3 size: 15 residues. CDR1 SQVTM and CDR2 ANQGSEA come from the germline V gene. Written as DNA, the CDR3 is TGCAGCGTTGGTGCGACCGTGACAGCCTACAATGAGCAGTTCTTC. As protein: CSVGATVTAYNEQFF.

This clone was seen only once. The chain carries TRBV11-3 and TRBJ2-5; 11 bases line up with TRBD2. V shed 3 bases, J shed 5 bases, and the junction held 5 bases outside the gene matches. CDR3 length: 15 residues. The germline V gene has CDR1 SGHNT and CDR2 YENEEA. Written as DNA, the CDR3 is TGTGCCAGCAGCTTGGGACTAGCGGCATCCGAGACCCAGTACTTC. Protein product: CASSLGLAASETQYF.

This clone was counted ten times or more. V gene TRBV5-1 combines with J gene TRBJ2-5; D could derive from TRBD1 or TRBD2 (6 bases each). Germline CDR1 and CDR2: SGHRS and YFSETQ. V lost 7 bases, J lost 5 bases, and 18 bases lay in between. The CDR3 consists of 14 residues. CDR3 DNA sequence: TGCGCCAGCTCAATCTCCCGGGGGCGGGAGACCCAGTACTTC. Protein product: CASSISRGRETQYF.

This rearrangement joins TRBV6-5 to TRBJ1-3; D is unresolved. The CDR3 extends over 12 amino acids. CDR1 is MNHEY, CDR2 SVGAGI, per germline. Deletions cut 6 bases from V and 3 bases from J, with 6 bases between. CDR3 DNA sequence: TGTGCCAGCAGGTCCGGTGGAAACACCATATATTTT. It yields the protein CASRSGGNTIYF.